A single TCR beta chain is shown here with its context. The CDR3 is made up of 12 amino acids. The ends lost 4 bases at V and 4 bases at J; junction bases unmatched: 2. The germline V gene encodes CDR1 GTSNPN and CDR2 SVGIG (reference sequence). The source of the sample is a study of technical replicates of blood from a handful of donors. The method was immunoSEQ multiplex PCR; TCRdb's version includes in-frame clones alone and lacks a portion of them. The sample contains 45,000 to 60,000 clones, about 90% of which appear only once. Sequencing input: PBMCs. The clonotype originates from a human donor in good health. Some clones in this sample may be carry-over from other donors' samples. This chain links TRBV30 with TRBJ2-7; 9 bases align to TRBD1. CDR3 sequence reads: CAWNRGLYEQYF. CDR3 coding DNA: TGTGCCTGGAACAGGGGGCTTTACGAGCAGTACTTC.